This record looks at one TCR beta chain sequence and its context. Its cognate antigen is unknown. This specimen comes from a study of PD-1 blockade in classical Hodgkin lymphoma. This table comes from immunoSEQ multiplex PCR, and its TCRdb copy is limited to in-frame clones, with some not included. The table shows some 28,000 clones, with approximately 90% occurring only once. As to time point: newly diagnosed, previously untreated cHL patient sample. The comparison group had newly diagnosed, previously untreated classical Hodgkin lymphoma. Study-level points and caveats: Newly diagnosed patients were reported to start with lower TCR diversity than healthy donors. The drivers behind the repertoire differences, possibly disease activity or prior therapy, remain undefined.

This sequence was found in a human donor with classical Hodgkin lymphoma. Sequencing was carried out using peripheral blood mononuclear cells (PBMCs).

The CDR3 region has the DNA TGCGCCAGCAGCTTGAGTCCGGGCAGCAATCAGCCCCAGCATTTT. Protein sequence: CASSLSPGSNQPQHF. The chain couples TRBV5-1 to TRBJ1-5; D not resolved. Germline CDR1 reads SGHRS; CDR2 reads YFSETQ. The CDR3 loop spans 15 amino acids. Trimming shortened V by 1 base and J by 1 base, and 9 bases separated the two germline ends.